The sequence of this T cell receptor beta chain was determined in a study of early T cells in non-severe SARS-CoV-2 infection. On the study more broadly: Sequencing was performed on bulk RNA from unsorted whole blood, leaving chains unpaired.

Individual cDNA molecules received unique molecular identifiers during library preparation. Each CDR3 protein is one row after TCRdb ran MiXCR on the 5' RACE reads. The sample lists 80,000 or so distinct CDR3 sequences; roughly a sixth were seen once. Regarding this clonotype: Its antigen is still unknown.

The germline V gene has CDR1 LGHNA and CDR2 YNFKEQ. The CDR3 covers 20 residues. The junction had 16 bases not matched to a gene; V was cut back by 7 bases and J by 0 bases. Study outcomes and limitations: VDJdb matching skewed toward anti-spike CD8 responses, missing private and CD4 specificities.

The chain combines TRBV4-2 with TRBJ2-1; 12 positions match TRBD2. This receptor was obtained from an adult who was a healthcare worker with PCR-confirmed SARS-CoV-2 infection or an uninfected control (not recorded which). The sample was whole blood. The CDR3 reads CASTHGPLAGGISSYNEQFF. CDR3 coding DNA: TGTGCCAGCACCCATGGCCCGCTAGCGGGAGGGATTAGCTCCTACAATGAGCAGTTCTTC.